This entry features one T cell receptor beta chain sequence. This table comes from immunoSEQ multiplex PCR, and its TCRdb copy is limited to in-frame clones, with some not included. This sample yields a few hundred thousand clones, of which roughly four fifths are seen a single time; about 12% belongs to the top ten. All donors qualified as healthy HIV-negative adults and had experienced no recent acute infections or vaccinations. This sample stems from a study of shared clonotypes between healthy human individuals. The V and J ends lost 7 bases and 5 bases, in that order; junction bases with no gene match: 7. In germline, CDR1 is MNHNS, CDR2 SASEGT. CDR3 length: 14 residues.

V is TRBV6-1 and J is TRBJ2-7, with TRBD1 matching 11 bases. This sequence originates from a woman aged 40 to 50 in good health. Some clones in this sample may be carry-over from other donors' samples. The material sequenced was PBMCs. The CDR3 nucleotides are TGTGCCAGCACCCTAGGGACAGGGGGTAACGAGCAGTACTTC. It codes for CASTLGTGGNEQYF.